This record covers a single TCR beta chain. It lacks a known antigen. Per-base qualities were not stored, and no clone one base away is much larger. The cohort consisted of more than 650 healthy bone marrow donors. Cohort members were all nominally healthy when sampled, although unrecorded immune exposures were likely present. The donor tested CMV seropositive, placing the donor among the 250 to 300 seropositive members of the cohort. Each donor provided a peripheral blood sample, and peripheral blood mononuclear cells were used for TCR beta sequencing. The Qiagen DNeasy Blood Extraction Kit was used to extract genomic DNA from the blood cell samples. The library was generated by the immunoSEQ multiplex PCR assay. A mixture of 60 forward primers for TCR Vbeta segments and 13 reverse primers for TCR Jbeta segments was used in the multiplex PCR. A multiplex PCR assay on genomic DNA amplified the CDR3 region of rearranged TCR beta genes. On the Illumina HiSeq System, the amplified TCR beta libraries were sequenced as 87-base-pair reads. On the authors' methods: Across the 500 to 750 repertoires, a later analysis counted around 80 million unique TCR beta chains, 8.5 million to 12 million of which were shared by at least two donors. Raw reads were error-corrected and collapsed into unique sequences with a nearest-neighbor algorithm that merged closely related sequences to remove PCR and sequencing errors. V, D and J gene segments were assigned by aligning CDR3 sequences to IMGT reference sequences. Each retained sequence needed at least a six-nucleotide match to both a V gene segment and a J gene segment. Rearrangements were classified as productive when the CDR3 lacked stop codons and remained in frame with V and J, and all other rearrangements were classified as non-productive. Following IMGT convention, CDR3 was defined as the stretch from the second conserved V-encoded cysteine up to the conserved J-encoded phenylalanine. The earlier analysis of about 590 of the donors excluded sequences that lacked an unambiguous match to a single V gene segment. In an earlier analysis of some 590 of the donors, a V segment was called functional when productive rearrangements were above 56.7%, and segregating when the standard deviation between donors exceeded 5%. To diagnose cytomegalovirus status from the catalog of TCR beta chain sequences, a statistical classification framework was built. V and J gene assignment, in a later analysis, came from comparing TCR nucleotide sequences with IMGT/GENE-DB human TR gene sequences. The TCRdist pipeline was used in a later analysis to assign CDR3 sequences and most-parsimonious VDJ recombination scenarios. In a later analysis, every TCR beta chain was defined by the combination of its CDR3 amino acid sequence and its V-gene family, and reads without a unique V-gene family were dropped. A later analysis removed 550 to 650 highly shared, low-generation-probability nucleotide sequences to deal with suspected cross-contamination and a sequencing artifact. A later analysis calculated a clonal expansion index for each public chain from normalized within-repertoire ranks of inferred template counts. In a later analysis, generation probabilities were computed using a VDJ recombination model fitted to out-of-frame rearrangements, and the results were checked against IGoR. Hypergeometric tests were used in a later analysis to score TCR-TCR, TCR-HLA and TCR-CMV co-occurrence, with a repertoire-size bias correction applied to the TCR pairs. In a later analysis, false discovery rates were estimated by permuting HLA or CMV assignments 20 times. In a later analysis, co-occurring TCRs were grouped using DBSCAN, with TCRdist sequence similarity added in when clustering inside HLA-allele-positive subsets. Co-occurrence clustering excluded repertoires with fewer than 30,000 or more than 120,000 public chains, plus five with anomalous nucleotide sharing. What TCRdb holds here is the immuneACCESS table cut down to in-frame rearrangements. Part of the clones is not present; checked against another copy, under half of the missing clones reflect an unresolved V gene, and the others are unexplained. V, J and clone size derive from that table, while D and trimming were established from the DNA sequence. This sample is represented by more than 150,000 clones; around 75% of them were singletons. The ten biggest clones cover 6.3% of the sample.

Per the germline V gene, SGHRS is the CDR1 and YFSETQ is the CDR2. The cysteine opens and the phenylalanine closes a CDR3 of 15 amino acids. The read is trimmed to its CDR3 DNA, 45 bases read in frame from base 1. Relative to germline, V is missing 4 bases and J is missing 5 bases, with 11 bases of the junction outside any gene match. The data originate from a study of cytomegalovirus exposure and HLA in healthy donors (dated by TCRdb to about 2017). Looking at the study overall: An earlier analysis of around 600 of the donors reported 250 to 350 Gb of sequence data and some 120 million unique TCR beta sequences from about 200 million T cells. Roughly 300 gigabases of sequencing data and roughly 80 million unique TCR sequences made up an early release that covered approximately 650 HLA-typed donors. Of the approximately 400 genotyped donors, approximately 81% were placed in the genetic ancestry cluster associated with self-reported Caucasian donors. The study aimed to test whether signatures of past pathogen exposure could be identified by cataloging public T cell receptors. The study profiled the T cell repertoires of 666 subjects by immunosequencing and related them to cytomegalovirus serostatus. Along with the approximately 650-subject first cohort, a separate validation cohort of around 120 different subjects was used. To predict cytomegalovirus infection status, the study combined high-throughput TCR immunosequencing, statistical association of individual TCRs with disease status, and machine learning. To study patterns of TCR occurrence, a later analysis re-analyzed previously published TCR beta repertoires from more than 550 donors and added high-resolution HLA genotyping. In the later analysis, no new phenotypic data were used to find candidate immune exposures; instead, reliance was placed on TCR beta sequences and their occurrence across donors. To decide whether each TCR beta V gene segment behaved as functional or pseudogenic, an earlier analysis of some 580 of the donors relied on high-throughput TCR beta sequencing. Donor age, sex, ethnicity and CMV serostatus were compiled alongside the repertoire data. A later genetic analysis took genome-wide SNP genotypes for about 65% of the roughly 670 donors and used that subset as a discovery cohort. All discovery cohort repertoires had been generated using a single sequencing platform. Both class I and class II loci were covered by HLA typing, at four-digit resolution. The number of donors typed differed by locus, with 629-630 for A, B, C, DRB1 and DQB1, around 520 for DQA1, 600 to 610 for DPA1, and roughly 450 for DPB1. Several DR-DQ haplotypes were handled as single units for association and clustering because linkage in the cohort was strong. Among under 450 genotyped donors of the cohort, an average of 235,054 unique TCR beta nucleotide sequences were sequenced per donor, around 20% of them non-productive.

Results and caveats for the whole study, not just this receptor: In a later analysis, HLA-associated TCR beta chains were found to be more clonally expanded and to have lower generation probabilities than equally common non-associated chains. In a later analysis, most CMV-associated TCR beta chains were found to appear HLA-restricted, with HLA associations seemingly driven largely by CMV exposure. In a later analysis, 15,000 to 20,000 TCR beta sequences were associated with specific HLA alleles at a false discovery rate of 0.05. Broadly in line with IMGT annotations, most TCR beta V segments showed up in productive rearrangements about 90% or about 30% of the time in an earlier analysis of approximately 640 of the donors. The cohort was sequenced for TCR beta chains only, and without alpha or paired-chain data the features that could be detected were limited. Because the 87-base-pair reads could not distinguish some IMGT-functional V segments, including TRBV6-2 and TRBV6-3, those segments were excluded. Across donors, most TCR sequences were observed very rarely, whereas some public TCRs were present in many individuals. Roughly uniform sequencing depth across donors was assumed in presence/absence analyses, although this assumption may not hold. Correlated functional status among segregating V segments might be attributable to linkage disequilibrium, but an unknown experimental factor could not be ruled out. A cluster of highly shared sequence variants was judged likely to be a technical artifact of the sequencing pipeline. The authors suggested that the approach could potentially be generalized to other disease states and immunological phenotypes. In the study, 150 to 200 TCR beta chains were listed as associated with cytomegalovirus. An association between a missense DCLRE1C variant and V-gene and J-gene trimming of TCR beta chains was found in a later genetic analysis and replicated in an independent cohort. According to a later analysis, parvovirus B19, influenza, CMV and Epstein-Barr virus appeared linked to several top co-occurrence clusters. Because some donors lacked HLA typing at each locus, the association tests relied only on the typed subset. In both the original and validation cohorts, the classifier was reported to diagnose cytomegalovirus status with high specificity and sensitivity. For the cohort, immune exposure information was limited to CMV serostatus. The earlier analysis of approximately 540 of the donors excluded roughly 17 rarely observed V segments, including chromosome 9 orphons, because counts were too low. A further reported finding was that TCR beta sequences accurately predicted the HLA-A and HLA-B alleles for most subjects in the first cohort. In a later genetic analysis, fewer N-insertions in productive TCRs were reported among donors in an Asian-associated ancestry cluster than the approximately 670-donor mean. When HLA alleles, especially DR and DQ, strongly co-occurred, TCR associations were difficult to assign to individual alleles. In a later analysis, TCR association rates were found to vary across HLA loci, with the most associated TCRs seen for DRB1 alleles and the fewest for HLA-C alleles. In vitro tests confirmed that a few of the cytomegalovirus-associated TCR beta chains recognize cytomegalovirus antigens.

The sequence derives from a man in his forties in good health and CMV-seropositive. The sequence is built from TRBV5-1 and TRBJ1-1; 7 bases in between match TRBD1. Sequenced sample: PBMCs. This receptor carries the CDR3 CASSANRGPVTEAFF. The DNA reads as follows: TGCGCCAGCAGCGCGAACAGGGGACCTGTGACTGAAGCTTTCTTT.